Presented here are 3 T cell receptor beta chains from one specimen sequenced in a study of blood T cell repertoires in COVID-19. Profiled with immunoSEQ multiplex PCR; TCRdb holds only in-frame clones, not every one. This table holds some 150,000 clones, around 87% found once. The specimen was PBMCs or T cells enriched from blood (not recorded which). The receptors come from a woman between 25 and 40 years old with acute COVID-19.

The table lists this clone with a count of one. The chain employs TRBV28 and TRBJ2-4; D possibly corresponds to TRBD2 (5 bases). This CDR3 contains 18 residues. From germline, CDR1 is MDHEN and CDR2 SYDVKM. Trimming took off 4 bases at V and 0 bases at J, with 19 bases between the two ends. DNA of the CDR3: TGTGCCAGCAGTTCCACTATGCGAGGGATTCTAGCCAAAAACATTCAGTACTTC. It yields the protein CASSSTMRGILAKNIQYF.

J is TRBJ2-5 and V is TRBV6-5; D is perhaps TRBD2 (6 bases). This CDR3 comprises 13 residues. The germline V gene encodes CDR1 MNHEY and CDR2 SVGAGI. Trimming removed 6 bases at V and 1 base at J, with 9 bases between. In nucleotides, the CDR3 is TGTGCCAGCAGGGCAGCGGGCCAAGAGACCCAGTACTTC. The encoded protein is CASRAAGQETQYF.

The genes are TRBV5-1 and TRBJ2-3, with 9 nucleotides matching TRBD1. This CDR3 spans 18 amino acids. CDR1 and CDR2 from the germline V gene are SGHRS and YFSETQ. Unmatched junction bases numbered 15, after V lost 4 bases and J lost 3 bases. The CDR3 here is CASSLLTTGTGSTDTQYF. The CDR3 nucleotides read TGCGCCAGCAGCCTCCTTACTACGGGGACAGGGTCTACAGATACGCAGTATTTT.